The next 29 T cell receptor beta chains were all read from a single sample in a study of blood T cell repertoires in COVID-19. TCRdb's copy holds only in-frame clones and misses some; the assay was immunoSEQ multiplex PCR. The data contain about 29,000 clones, roughly 80% of them singletons. Material for sequencing was peripheral blood. These receptors all come from a woman aged 70-85 years with active or convalescent COVID-19.

The chain couples TRBV7-8 to TRBJ1-1; the match to TRBD1 covers 7 bases. V lost 1 base to trimming and J lost 6 bases; unmatched junction nucleotides: 14. Per the germline V gene, CDR1 is SGHVS and CDR2 is FQNEAQ. This CDR3 is built from 17 residues. The CDR3 sequence: CASSLEAATGVAAEAFF. CDR3 DNA: TGTGCCAGCAGCTTAGAGGCGGCCACAGGGGTCGCGGCTGAAGCTTTCTTT.

The chain joins TRBV30 to TRBJ2-7, with D hard to call. With 2 bases removed from V and 7 bases from J, the gap between germline ends came to 9 bases. The germline gives CDR1 GTSNPN, CDR2 SVGIG (reference sequence). This CDR3 spans 11 amino acids. This CDR3 reads CAWSQLKEQYF. The CDR3 bases are TGTGCCTGGAGTCAACTTAAAGAGCAGTACTTC.

The chain combines TRBV11-2 with TRBJ1-1; D is perhaps TRBD1 (5 bases). The CDR3 runs to 18 residues. V was pared by 0 bases and J by 0 bases, with 17 bases between. Germline values: CDR1 SGHAT, CDR2 FQNNGV. CDR3 sequence: CASSLDRFQGSLNTEAFF. In nucleotides, the CDR3 is TGTGCCAGCAGCTTAGATAGGTTTCAGGGTAGCCTGAACACTGAAGCTTTCTTT. The full variable domain, in which reference TRBV11-2 and TRBJ1-1 provide the parts outside the CDR3, is EAGVAQSPRYKIIEKRQSVAFWCNPISGHATLYWYQQILGQGPKLLIQFQNNGVVDDSQLPKDRFSAERLKGVDSTLKIQPAKLEDSAVYLCASSLDRFQGSLNTEAFFGQGTRLTVV.

The chain couples TRBV4-3 to TRBJ2-7, with D maybe TRBD2 (5 bases). In germline, CDR1 is LGHNA, CDR2 YSLEER. With 1 base removed from V and 6 bases from J, the gap between germline ends came to 16 bases. The CDR3 extends over 15 amino acids. The CDR3 nucleotides are TGCGCCAGCAGCCAAGGAGTCTTAAGTCGGGGCGAGCAGTACTTC. Amino acid sequence: CASSQGVLSRGEQYF.

V gene TRBV7-8 combines with J gene TRBJ2-5, with 7 bases matching TRBD2. CDR1 and CDR2 from the germline V gene are SGHVS and FQNEAQ. CDR3 size: 15 residues. After removal of 1 base from V and 4 bases from J, the junction contained 6 bases not matched to a gene. Written as DNA, the CDR3 is TGTGCCAGCAGCTTAGTTCGGGGGGTTGGAGAGACCCAGTACTTC. Residues: CASSLVRGVGETQYF.

V gene TRBV28 combines with J gene TRBJ2-7; D may be TRBD2 (5 bases). The CDR3 loop spans 15 amino acids. V dropped 1 base and J dropped 2 bases, with 12 bases sitting between them. The germline CDR1 and CDR2 sequences are MDHEN and SYDVKM. CDR3 in DNA: TGTGCCAGCAGTTTATCGAGGGTGGTCGCCTACGAGCAGTACTTC. Residues: CASSLSRVVAYEQYF.

V is TRBV3-1 (or the pseudogene TRBV3-2) and J is TRBJ2-5, with 9 bases aligning to TRBD2. There are 18 residues in the CDR3. Germline V gene lookup returns CDR1 LGHDT and CDR2 YNNKEL (reference sequence). Trimming cost V 0 bases and J 2 bases; bases outside gene matches: 10. CDR3 nucleotide sequence: TGTGCCAGCAGCCAAGACGTAGCGGGGGCGACCTGGCAAGAGACCCAGTACTTC. Residues: CASSQDVAGATWQETQYF.

This clone was recorded only once. The rearrangement joins TRBV5-1 to TRBJ2-5; D gene ambiguous. The CDR3 runs to 14 residues. The V end was cut by 0 bases, the J end by 1 base, with 7 bases between. CDR1 and CDR2 (germline): SGHRS, YFSETQ. The DNA of the CDR3 is TGCGCCAGCAGCTTGGAATCCCGCCAAGAGACCCAGTACTTC. Translating it yields CASSLESRQETQYF. Full variable domain (rest looked up from reference TRBV5-1 and TRBJ2-5): KAGVTQTPRYLIKTRGQQVTLSCSPISGHRSVSWYQQTPGQGLQFLFEYFSETQRNKGNFPGRFSGRQFSNSRSEMNVSTLELGDSALYLCASSLESRQETQYFGPGTRLLVL.

V and J are TRBV6-5 and TRBJ1-1; D may be TRBD1 (6 bases). This CDR3 has 15 amino acids. V lost 0 bases to trimming and J lost 4 bases, with 12 bases between them. Germline-derived CDR1 and CDR2 are MNHEY and SVGAGI. The CDR3 region is CASSYSTGTATEAFF. Written as DNA, the CDR3 is TGTGCCAGCAGTTACTCTACAGGGACGGCCACTGAAGCTTTCTTT.

The chain links TRBV6-2 or TRBV6-3 to TRBJ1-6; the match to TRBD1 covers 7 bases. V was pared by 5 bases and J by 6 bases, with 7 bases of the junction left unmatched. The CDR3 covers 15 residues. Germline lookup yields CDR1 MNHEY and CDR2 SVGEGT. In DNA, the CDR3 is TGTGCCAGCAGTCCAACCGGGACAGCTAATTCACCCCTCCACTTT. This codes for CASSPTGTANSPLHF.

This clone was seen more than once but under ten times. The CDR3 DNA is TGTGCCAGCAGTTTAGCCGGGGAGGCAAATTCACCCCTCCACTTT. Protein product: CASSLAGEANSPLHF. The chain joins TRBV28 to TRBJ1-6; no clear D. The V and J ends lost 2 bases and 7 bases respectively, with 12 bases between them. The CDR3 consists of 15 residues. Germline lookup yields CDR1 MDHEN and CDR2 SYDVKM.

This chain joins TRBV4-3 and TRBJ2-7, with 9 bases fitting TRBD2. V was pared by 4 bases and J by 2 bases, with 6 bases of the junction left unmatched. CDR3 length: 15 amino acids. Germline CDR1 is LGHNA and CDR2 is YSLEER. DNA for the CDR3: TGCGCCAGCAGCCGAGGACTAGCGTTGACCTACGAGCAGTACTTC. Translation gives CASSRGLALTYEQYF.

The chain couples TRBV6-5 to TRBJ2-5; 11 nucleotides match TRBD2. Trimming cost V 2 bases and J 2 bases; bases outside gene matches: 4. Looked up from germline, CDR1 is MNHEY and CDR2 is SVGAGI. The CDR3 is 16 amino acids. The CDR3 DNA reads as TGTGCCAGCAGTTACGGGACTAGCGGACATCAAGAGACCCAGTACTTC. This translates into CASSYGTSGHQETQYF.

This rearrangement joins TRBV27 to TRBJ2-3; perhaps TRBD1 as D (5 bases). This CDR3 is built from 13 residues. Germline CDR1 MNHEY, CDR2 SMNVEV (reference sequence). Trimming left V 3 bases short and J 6 bases short, with 10 bases between. The chain's CDR3 is CASSLGQIDTQYF. Here the CDR3 DNA reads TGTGCCAGCAGTTTGGGGCAAATCGATACGCAGTATTTT.

This clone was found once. This chain connects TRBV2 to TRBJ2-1; D is possibly TRBD1 (6 bases). CDR1 and CDR2 from the germline V gene are SNHLY and FYNNEI. The CDR3 runs to 15 residues. V dropped 7 bases and J dropped 5 bases, with 18 bases sitting between them. The CDR3 DNA is TGTGCCAGCATCCTCTCCCTGGGGGCTCACAATGAGCAGTTCTTC. Its protein product is CASILSLGAHNEQFF.

The J gene is TRBJ1-4, the V gene TRBV15, with D tentatively TRBD1 (6 bases). Germline CDR1 and CDR2: LNHNV and YYDKDF (reference sequence). Trimming left V 4 bases short and J 4 bases short, with 16 bases between. CDR3 length: 16 residues. The CDR3 DNA reads TGTGCCACCAGCAAGACAGGTGGCGCCGGTAATGAAAAACTGTTTTTT. It codes for CATSKTGGAGNEKLFF.

CDR3 in DNA: TGTGCCAGCAGCGCCGGGGGGGCCGGCACAGATACGCAGTATTTT. It specifies CASSAGGAGTDTQYF. The rearrangement links TRBV9 to TRBJ2-3, with TRBD2 matching over 8 bases. V shed 3 bases and J 1 base; nucleotides not matched to a gene: 4. CDR1 and CDR2 from the germline V gene are SGDLS and YYNGEE. The CDR3 loop spans 15 amino acids.

This chain uses TRBV6-1 with TRBJ1-1; 9 bases fit TRBD1. This CDR3 spans 17 amino acids. The germline gives CDR1 MNHNS, CDR2 SASEGT. V trimming: 3 bases; J trimming: 4 bases; junction bases outside the gene matches: 12. The CDR3 here is CASSEKPGGQGGTEAFF. The DNA for the CDR3 is TGTGCCAGCAGTGAGAAACCAGGGGGACAGGGAGGCACTGAAGCTTTCTTT.

V usage is TRBV5-1 and J usage is TRBJ2-2; perhaps TRBD2 as D (5 bases). The V gene's germline CDR1 is SGHRS and CDR2 YFSETQ. This CDR3 has 14 amino acids. V lost 4 bases to trimming and J lost 6 bases, with 13 bases between them. CDR3 in amino acids: CASSRDRGAGELFF. CDR3 in DNA: TGCGCCAGCAGCCGCGACCGGGGTGCCGGGGAGCTGTTTTTT.

The J gene is TRBJ1-1, the V gene TRBV2; D is undetermined. Germline lookup yields CDR1 SNHLY and CDR2 FYNNEI. The V end lost 5 bases, the J end lost 7 bases, and 14 bases lay between the germline ends. This CDR3 has 13 residues. The CDR3 DNA sequence: TGTGCCAGCAGTCCCTCCGGGGAACTTGAAGCTTTCTTT. It codes for CASSPSGELEAFF.

V and J are TRBV6-6 and TRBJ1-6; TRBD1 matches 8 bases. CDR3 length: 16 amino acids. J lost 5 bases, V lost 2 bases, and 5 bases had no gene match. Germline CDR1 is MNHNY and CDR2 is SVGAGI (reference sequence). For the CDR3, the DNA is TGTGCCAGCAGTTACCTACGACAGGGGCATAATTCACCCCTCCACTTT. It specifies CASSYLRQGHNSPLHF.

For the CDR3, the DNA is TGCGCCAGCAGCCAAGATGAGGTCCCACGACAGGGTTCAAACAATGAGCAGTTCTTC. Amino acid sequence: CASSQDEVPRQGSNNEQFF. This chain joins TRBV4-3 and TRBJ2-1, with 7 bases that match TRBD1. The V gene end was trimmed by 0 bases and the J gene end by 5 bases; junction bases not matched to a gene: 16. This CDR3 is 19 amino acids long. CDR1 and CDR2 from the germline V gene are LGHNA and YSLEER.

This rearrangement joins TRBV4-1 to TRBJ1-2; 7 positions match TRBD1. CDR1 is MGHRA and CDR2 is YSYEKL in the germline V gene. This CDR3 comprises 15 residues. V dropped 3 bases and J dropped 4; count of bases not matched to a gene: 8. The CDR3 loop reads CASSHLPTGTYGYTF. In DNA form, the CDR3 reads TGCGCCAGCAGCCACCTTCCGACAGGGACCTATGGCTACACCTTC.

V gene TRBV28 combines with J gene TRBJ2-7, with 9 bases matching TRBD2. This CDR3 spans 16 amino acids. V was pared by 4 bases and J by 7 bases, with 14 bases of the junction left unmatched. Germline V gene sequence: CDR1 MDHEN, CDR2 SYDVKM. As DNA, the CDR3 is TGTGCCAGCAGTTCCCCGGTGGGCGGGAGGGCGGAAGAGCAGTACTTC. Its protein is CASSSPVGGRAEEQYF.

The chain links TRBV15 to TRBJ2-7; 7 bases fit TRBD1. Germline CDR1 and CDR2: LNHNV and YYDKDF (reference sequence). Germline trimming cut 4 bases from V and 2 bases from J; bases unmatched to any gene: 8. The length of the CDR3 is 15 residues. The CDR3 coding sequence is TGTGCCACCAGCATCCGGACAGGATCCCCCTACGAGCAGTACTTC. The encoded protein is CATSIRTGSPYEQYF.

V usage is TRBV5-8 and J usage is TRBJ1-5; 8 bases align to TRBD1. There are 15 residues in the CDR3. Germline trimming cut 0 bases from V and 3 bases from J; bases unmatched to any gene: 2. Germline V gene data show CDR1 as SGHTS and CDR2 as YDEGEE. CDR3 amino acids: CASSLAGGVNQPQHF. CDR3 nucleotides: TGTGCCAGCAGCTTGGCAGGGGGCGTCAATCAGCCCCAGCATTTT. The full variable domain, its missing parts supplied by reference TRBV5-8 and TRBJ1-5, is EAGVTQSPTHLIKTRGQQATLRCSPISGHTSVYWYQQALGLGLQFLLWYDEGEERNRGNFPPRFSGRQFPNYSSELNVNALELEDSALYLCASSLAGGVNQPQHFGDGTRLSIL.

A note on this clone: Its ends do not fully match the called genes, so a read error is possible. The genes are TRBV5-1 and TRBJ1-5; a possible D gene is TRBD1 (5 bases). The germline V gene has CDR1 SGHRS and CDR2 YFSETQ. The CDR3 has 15 residues. The CDR3 region has the DNA TGCGCCAGCAGCTTGAAAGGGGATAGCTATCAGCCCCAGCATTTT. Translation: CASSLKGDSYQPQHF.

The chain recombines TRBV5-4 with TRBJ2-5; possible D gene TRBD2, 7 bases. This CDR3 has 16 amino acids. V was trimmed by 3 bases and J by 5 bases, leaving 20 bases between them. Germline values: CDR1 SGHNT, CDR2 YYREEE (reference sequence). Here the CDR3 DNA reads TGTGCCAGCAGCTGGTTGGGACACGGGGAGGGGGAGACCCAGTACTTC. Amino acids: CASSWLGHGEGETQYF.

This clone appeared a few times. The CDR3 protein is CASSSLGEQYF. CDR3 in DNA: TGCGCCAGCAGCTCGCTCGGCGAGCAGTACTTC. This rearrangement joins TRBV10-2 to TRBJ2-7; no reliable D call. The germline V gene has CDR1 WSHSY and CDR2 SAAADI. V lost 6 bases to trimming and J lost 6 bases, with 9 bases between them. The length of the CDR3 is 11 residues.